These 5 T cell receptor beta chains originate from one sample sequenced in a study of control samples from healthy donors and cancer patients (dated by TCRdb to the early 2020s). Library construction relied on the immunoSEQ multiplex PCR assay. The immuneACCESS repertoire file appears here via TCRdb, limited to in-frame rearrangements. These files lack a portion of the clones; in checked studies, under half of the deficit traces to unresolved V genes, and the cause of the others is not known. For this sample the table gives about 40,000 clones, of which around 90% were detected only once. The top ten constitute roughly 3.5% of the sample. The sample consisted of blood. The receptors were sampled from a woman aged 50 to 60 in good health.

This clone has just one count. V usage is TRBV4-1 and J usage is TRBJ1-5; no firm D call. The CDR3 runs to 15 residues. V was clipped by 0 bases and J by 2 bases, with 8 bases between them. CDR1 and CDR2 (germline): MGHRA, YSYEKL. This CDR3 reads CASSQDLGRNQPQHF. The CDR3 nucleotides read TGCGCCAGCAGCCAAGATTTAGGGCGCAATCAGCCCCAGCATTTT.

The chain employs TRBV6-5 and TRBJ2-7; 9 positions agree with TRBD1. Trimming took 9 bases from V and 0 from J; bases not matched to a gene: 6. The CDR3 is made up of 14 amino acids. Germline CDR1 is MNHEY and CDR2 is SVGAGI. Here the CDR3 DNA reads TGTGCCAGTCGTAGGGACAGGGTCTCCTACGAGCAGTACTTC. Translation: CASRRDRVSYEQYF.

The rearrangement links TRBV5-1 to TRBJ2-7; D gene ambiguous. This CDR3 has 12 residues. Germline CDR1 reads SGHRS; CDR2 reads YFSETQ. V was pared by 1 base and J by 0 bases, with 2 bases between. CDR3 region: CASSLNSYEQYF. The CDR3 nucleotides are TGCGCCAGCAGCTTGAACTCCTACGAGCAGTACTTC.

The J gene is TRBJ2-7, the V gene TRBV7-2; 8 bases are a match to TRBD1. The CDR3 runs to 15 residues. CDR1 SGHTA and CDR2 FQGNSA come from the germline V gene. With 0 bases clipped from V and 4 bases from J, the junction kept 5 bases outside the gene matches. In nucleotides, the CDR3 is TGTGCCAGCAGCTTAGCCGGACAGGGTATTTACGAGCAGTACTTC. Residues: CASSLAGQGIYEQYF.

The genes are TRBV7-3 and TRBJ2-2, with D perhaps TRBD1 or TRBD2 (6 bases each). Germline assignment: CDR1 SGHTA and CDR2 FQGTGA. The CDR3 is 14 amino acids. V dropped 7 bases and J dropped 3 bases, with 12 bases sitting between them. CDR3 sequence reads: CASKWGADTGELFF. CDR3 coding DNA: TGTGCCAGCAAGTGGGGGGCGGACACCGGGGAGCTGTTTTTT.